Listed below are T cell receptor beta chains from one sample, sequenced in a study of T-cell memory formation after mild COVID-19. TCRdb analysed the 5' RACE reads with MiXCR anew, one entry per CDR3 protein. The sample has 350,000 or so distinct CDR3 sequences; under 25% are singletons. Sequenced: PBMCs or a T cell subset sorted from them (not recorded which). Source of these receptors: an adult woman who had mild COVID-19 (a few samples of this study predate the infection). Cell type and time point are not known. The conserved cysteine and the conserved F or W are not part of the CDR3 here.

J	V	CDR3
TRBJ1-1	TRBV12-3/TRBV12-4	ASSLSLMNTEAF
TRBJ2-5	TRBV7-9	ASSPGTSGRPSETQY
TRBJ2-1	TRBV29-1	SARTGFDNEQF
TRBJ2-1	TRBV14	ASSLRALTYNEQF
TRBJ2-1	TRBV6-1	ASSGRYNEQF
TRBJ2-3	TRBV29-1	SVAQGPSTDTQY
TRBJ1-5	TRBV7-8	ASSLGVFGYSNQPQH
TRBJ1-1	TRBV11-2	ASSRGQGAENTEAF
TRBJ2-7	TRBV4-3	ASSQDLGGPYEQY
TRBJ2-7	TRBV20-1	SARVDSSYEQY
TRBJ2-7	TRBV20-1	SARRGHLYEQY
TRBJ2-7	TRBV20-1	SASMPSLSYEQY
TRBJ1-1	TRBV6-5	ASSYSDAWDTEAF
TRBJ1-4	TRBV30	AWTKTALNEKLF